Ten or more counts support the clone carrying this TCR beta chain. Its antigen remains unidentified. Germline loops: CDR1 SGHTA, CDR2 FQGTGA. CDR3 length: 13 residues. V lost 5 bases to trimming and J lost 2 bases, with 8 bases between them. This entry belongs to a study of blood T cells in healthy people across ages. PCR was performed a second time for about 6 to 12 cycles using a sample-barcoded 5' primer and a J-beta primer mix. TCRdb itself ran the 5' RACE reads through MiXCR, one entry per CDR3 protein. The repertoire includes some 900,000 distinct CDR3 sequences, roughly 43% of them detected once, and under 15% sits in the top ten. At least 6.5 million PBMCs were isolated per sample. Findings of the study overall: Naive T cell percentage and TCR beta diversity correlated strongly. Expanded clonotype changes were possibly confounded by unknown donor CMV status. Long-lived donors had more naive CD4+ cells and higher diversity than aged donors.

Sequenced material: blood. The V gene is TRBV7-3, the J gene TRBJ2-3; no clear D. The receptor was derived from a man in his thirties or forties in good health. The CDR3 nucleotides are TGTGCCAGCAGCGAAAGTATCACAGATACGCAGTATTTT. The encoded protein is CASSESITDTQYF.